The present entry profiles one T cell receptor beta chain with its context. This record comes from a study of blood T cell repertoires in COVID-19. Study-level information: Sources were T cells, B-cell-depleted T cells, or PBMCs; the material itself was cDNA or gDNA.

The V end was cut by 4 bases, the J end by 4 bases, with 10 bases between. Germline values: CDR1 MDHEN, CDR2 SYDVKM. There are 13 residues in the CDR3. Measured with immunoSEQ multiplex PCR; TCRdb has only the in-frame clones, and not every one. The sample includes under 100,000 clones, roughly nine tenths of them seen just once. The V call is TRBV28, the J call TRBJ1-2; D remains unclear. Material for sequencing was peripheral blood. The source of this sequence is a man aged 50-60 years with acute or convalescent COVID-19. Here the CDR3 reads CASSSGSIYGYTF. In DNA form, the CDR3 reads TGTGCCAGCAGTTCCGGGAGCATCTATGGCTACACCTTC.